Reported below is one TCR beta chain. The sample originates from a study of blood T cell repertoires in COVID-19. Study context: T cells, B-cell-depleted T cells, or PBMCs provided the cDNA or gDNA that served as material.

V was pared by 3 bases and J by 5 bases, with 13 bases between. This CDR3 is built from 14 residues. CDR1 is MDHEN and CDR2 is SYDVKM in the germline V gene. Source study methods: By means of reference gene primer amplification, nucleated cell counts were estimated. Sequencing used immunoSEQ multiplex PCR; TCRdb keeps in-frame clones, though not all of them. V and J calls and clone size are copied from that table; D and trimming were computed from the DNA. The sample gives tens of thousands of clones, around three quarters of which show up once; around 4.5% is in the top ten. The clonotype originates from a woman aged 45-65 years with acute or convalescent COVID-19. The specimen sequenced was peripheral blood. The chain couples TRBV28 to TRBJ1-1, with D possibly TRBD1 on 5 matching bases. For the CDR3, the DNA is TGTGCCAGCAGTTTCCCGGGGGGGGAAACTGAAGCTTTCTTT. Its protein product is CASSFPGGETEAFF.